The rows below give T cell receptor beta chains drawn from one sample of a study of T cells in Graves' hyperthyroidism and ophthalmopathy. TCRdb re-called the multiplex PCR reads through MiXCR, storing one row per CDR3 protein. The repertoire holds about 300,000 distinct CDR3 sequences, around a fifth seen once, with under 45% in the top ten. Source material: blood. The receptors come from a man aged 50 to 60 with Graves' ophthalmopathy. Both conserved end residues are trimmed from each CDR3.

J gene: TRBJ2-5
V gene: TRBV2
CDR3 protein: ASSALGLAGAETQY

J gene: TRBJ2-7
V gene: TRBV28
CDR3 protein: ASSHSLEQY

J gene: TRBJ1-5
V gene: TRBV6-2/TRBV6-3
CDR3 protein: ASSYRQTSNQPQH

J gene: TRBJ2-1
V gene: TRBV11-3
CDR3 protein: ASSLGSGGALAGSNEQF

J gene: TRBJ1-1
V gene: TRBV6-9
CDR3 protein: ASSYWGDKAEAF

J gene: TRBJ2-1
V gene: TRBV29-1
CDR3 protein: SVIAGASSYNEQF

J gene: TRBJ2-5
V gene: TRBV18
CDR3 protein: ASSPIGDTERLTETQY

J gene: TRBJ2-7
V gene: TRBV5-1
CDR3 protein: ASRNGYRGGSYEQY

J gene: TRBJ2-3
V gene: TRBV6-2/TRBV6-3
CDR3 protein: ASGAGDDTQY

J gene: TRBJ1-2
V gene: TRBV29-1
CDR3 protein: SVAAGNRVYGYT

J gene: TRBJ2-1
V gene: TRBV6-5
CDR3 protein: ASNYPGQHNEQF

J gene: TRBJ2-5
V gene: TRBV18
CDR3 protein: ASSSRDRKQQETQY